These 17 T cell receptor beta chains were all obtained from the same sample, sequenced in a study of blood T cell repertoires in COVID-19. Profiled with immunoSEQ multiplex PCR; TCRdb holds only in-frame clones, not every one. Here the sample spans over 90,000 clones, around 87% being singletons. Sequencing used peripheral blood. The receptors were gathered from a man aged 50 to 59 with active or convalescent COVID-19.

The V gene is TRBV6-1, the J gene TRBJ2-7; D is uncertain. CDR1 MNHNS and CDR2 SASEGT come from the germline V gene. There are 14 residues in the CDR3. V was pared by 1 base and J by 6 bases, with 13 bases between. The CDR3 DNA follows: TGTGCCAGCAGTGAAGAGATCCTACCGAGCGAGCAGTACGTC. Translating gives CASSEEILPSEQYV.

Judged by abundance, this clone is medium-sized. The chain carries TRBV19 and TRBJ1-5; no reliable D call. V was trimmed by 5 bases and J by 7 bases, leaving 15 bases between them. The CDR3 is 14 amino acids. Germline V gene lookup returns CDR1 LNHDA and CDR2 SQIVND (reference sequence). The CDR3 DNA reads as TGTGCCAGTAGTCCGCGCGGGGTGGGACAGCCCCAGCATTTT. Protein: CASSPRGVGQPQHF.

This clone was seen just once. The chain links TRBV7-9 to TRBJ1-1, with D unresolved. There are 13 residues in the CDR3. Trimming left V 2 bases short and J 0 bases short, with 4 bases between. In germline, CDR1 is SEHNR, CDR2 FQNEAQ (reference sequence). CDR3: CASSLSLNTEAFF. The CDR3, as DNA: TGTGCCAGCAGCTTATCTCTGAACACTGAAGCTTTCTTT.

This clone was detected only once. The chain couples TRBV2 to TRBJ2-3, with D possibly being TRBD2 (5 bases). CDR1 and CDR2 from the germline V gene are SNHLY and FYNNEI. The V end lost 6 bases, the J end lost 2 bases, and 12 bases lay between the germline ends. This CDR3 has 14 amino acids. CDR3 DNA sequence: TGTGCCAGCAGGGGAGCGGAGATCACAGATACGCAGTATTTT. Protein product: CASRGAEITDTQYF.

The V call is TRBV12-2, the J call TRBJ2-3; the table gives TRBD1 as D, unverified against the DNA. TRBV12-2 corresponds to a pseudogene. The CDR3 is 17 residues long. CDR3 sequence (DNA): TGTGCAAGTCGCTTAGAGGGGTGGGTCTCTAGCACAGATACGCAGTATTTT. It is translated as CASRLEGWVSSTDTQYF.

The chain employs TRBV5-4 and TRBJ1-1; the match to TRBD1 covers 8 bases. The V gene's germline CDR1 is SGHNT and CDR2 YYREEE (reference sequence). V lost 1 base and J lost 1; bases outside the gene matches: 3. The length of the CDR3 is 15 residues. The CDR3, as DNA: TGTGCCAGCAGCTTGCCCGGACAGGGGAACACTGAAGCTTTCTTT. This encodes CASSLPGQGNTEAFF. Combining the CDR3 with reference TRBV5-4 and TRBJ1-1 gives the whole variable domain ETGVTQSPTHLIKTRGQQVTLRCSSQSGHNTVSWYQQALGQGPQFIFQYYREEENGRGNFPPRFSGLQFPNYSSELNVNALELDDSALYLCASSLPGQGNTEAFFGQGTRLTVV.

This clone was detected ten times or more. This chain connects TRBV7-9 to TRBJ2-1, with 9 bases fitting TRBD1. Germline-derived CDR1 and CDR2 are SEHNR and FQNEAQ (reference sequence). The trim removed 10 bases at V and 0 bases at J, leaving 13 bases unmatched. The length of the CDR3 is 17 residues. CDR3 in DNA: TGTGCCATCCCGAGTAGGGACAGGGAAAGCTCCTACAATGAGCAGTTCTTC. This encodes CAIPSRDRESSYNEQFF.

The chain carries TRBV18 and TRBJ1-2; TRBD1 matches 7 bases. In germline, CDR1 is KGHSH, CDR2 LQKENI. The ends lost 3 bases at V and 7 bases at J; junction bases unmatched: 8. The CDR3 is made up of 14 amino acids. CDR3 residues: CASSPIDRESGYTF. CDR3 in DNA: TGTGCCAGCTCACCCATAGACAGGGAAAGTGGCTACACCTTC. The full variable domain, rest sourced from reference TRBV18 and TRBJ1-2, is NAGVMQNPRHLVRRRGQEARLRCSPMKGHSHVYWYRQLPEEGLKFMVYLQKENIIDESGMPKERFSAEFPKEGPSILRIQQVVRGDSAAYFCASSPIDRESGYTFGSGTRLTVV.

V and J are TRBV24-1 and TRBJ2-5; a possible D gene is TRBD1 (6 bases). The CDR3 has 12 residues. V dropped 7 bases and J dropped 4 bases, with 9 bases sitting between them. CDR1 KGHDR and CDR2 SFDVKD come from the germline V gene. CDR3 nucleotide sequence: TGTGCCACCAGGGGGGCTGGAGAGACCCAGTACTTC. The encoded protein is CATRGAGETQYF.

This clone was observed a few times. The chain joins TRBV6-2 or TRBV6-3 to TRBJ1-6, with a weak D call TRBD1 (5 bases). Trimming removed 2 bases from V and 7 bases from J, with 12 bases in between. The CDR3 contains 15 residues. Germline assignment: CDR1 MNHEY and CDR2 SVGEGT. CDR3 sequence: CASSYRQGTNSPLHF. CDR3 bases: TGTGCCAGCAGTTACCGCCAGGGAACGAATTCACCCCTCCACTTT.

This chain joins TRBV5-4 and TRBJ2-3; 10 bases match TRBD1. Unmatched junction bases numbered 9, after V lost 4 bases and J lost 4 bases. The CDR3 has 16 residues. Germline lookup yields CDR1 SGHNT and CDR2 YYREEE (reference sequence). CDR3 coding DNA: TGTGCCAGCAGCCCACCCGACAGGGGGCACGCAGATACGCAGTATTTT. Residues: CASSPPDRGHADTQYF.

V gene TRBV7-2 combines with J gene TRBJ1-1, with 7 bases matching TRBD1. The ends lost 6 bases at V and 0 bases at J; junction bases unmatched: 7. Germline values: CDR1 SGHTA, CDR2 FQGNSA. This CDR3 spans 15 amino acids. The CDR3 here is CASSRTGTMNTEAFF. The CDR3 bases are TGTGCCAGCAGTCGGACAGGAACGATGAACACTGAAGCTTTCTTT.

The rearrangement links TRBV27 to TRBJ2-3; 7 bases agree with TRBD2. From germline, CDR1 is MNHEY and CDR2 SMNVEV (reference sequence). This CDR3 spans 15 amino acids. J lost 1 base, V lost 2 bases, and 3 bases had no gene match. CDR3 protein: CASSLGGLRTDTQYF. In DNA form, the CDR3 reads TGTGCCAGCAGTTTAGGGGGACTACGCACAGATACGCAGTATTTT.

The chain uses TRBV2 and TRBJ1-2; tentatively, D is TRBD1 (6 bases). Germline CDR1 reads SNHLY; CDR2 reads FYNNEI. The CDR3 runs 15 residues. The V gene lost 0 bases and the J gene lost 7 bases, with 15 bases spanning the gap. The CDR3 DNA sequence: TGTGCCAGCAGTGAAGCGGACAGCCTGACGTCTGGCTACACCTTC. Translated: CASSEADSLTSGYTF.

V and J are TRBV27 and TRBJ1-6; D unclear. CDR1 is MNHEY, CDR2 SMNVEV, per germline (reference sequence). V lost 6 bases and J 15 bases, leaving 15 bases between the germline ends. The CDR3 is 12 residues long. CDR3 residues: CASSPGRLNLHF. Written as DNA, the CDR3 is TGTGCCAGCAGCCCGGGTCGCCTAAACCTCCACTTT.

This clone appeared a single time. CDR3 bases: TGTGCCAGCAGCCAGGACAGGGGGCTTCGGGAGCTGTTTTTT. Translating gives CASSQDRGLRELFF. The V call is TRBV7-2, the J call TRBJ2-2, with 11 bases matching TRBD1. This CDR3 spans 14 amino acids. V shed 5 bases, J shed 9 bases, and the junction held 5 bases outside the gene matches. Germline V gives CDR1 SGHTA, CDR2 FQGNSA.

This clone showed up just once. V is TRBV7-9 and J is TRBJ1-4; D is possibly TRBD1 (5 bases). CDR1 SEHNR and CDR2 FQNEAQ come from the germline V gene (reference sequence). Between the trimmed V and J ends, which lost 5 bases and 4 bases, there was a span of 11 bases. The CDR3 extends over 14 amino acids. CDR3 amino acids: CASSPGRDNEKLFF. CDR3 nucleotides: TGTGCCAGCAGCCCAGGGCGGGATAATGAAAAACTGTTTTTT.